The rows below give T cell receptor beta chains drawn from one sample of a study of cytomegalovirus exposure and HLA in healthy donors. Assay: immunoSEQ multiplex PCR; the TCRdb copy retains only in-frame clones and omits some. Among some 120,000 clones listed, around nine tenths were seen once. The sequencing sample was made of PBMCs. The receptors originated from a woman aged 18-29 years in good health and CMV-seronegative. The CDR3 runs from the conserved cysteine through the conserved F or W. Fields, in order: V gene, clone size, D gene, J gene, CDR3 DNA, CDR3 protein. The D gene is left open where the match is weak. Size tells how often a clone was seen (once, few, many) or the class of an expanded clone, and some rows leave it out.

TRBV27	.	.	TRBJ2-1	TGTGCCAGCAGTCCTAGACTAGACAATGAGCAGTTCTTC	CASSPRLDNEQFF
TRBV25-1	.	.	TRBJ2-5	TGTGCCAGCAGTGAAGGGGCGACCCAGTACTTC	CASSEGATQYF
TRBV10-1	.	.	TRBJ1-2	TGCGCCAGCAGTGATTCCAAAAACTATGGCTACACCTTC	CASSDSKNYGYTF
TRBV5-1	.	.	TRBJ2-7	TGCGCCAGCAGCCCAGGGGTTGGGGGCTACGAGCAGTACTTC	CASSPGVGGYEQYF
TRBV4-1	.	.	TRBJ2-7	TGCGCCAGCAGCCATCCCCCGGGGGAAACTTACGAGCAGTACTTC	CASSHPPGETYEQYF
TRBV29-1	.	.	TRBJ1-2	TGCAGCGGCTGGGGGGTAAACTATGGCTACACCTTC	CSGWGVNYGYTF
TRBV18	.	.	TRBJ1-5	TGTGCCAGCTCACCTCCTAATCAGCCCCAGCATTTT	CASSPPNQPQHF
TRBV5-1	.	.	TRBJ1-2	TGCGCCAGCAGCCGGTTGGGTCATATACCGAATTGGGCCTCCTATGGCTACACCTTC	CASSRLGHIPNWASYGYTF
TRBV5-5	.	.	TRBJ2-1	TGTGCCAGCAGCTCAACGCCCCGGGGTGCGTTCTACAATGAGCAGTTCTTC	CASSSTPRGAFYNEQFF
TRBV30	.	TRBD2	TRBJ2-3	TGTGCCTTCAACTGGGGAGGGACAGATACGCAGTATTTT	CAFNWGGTDTQYF
TRBV2	few	.	TRBJ1-2	TGTGCCAGCAAGTCGGCCGATAGCGATGGCTACACCTTC	CASKSADSDGYTF
TRBV10-2	.	.	TRBJ1-3	TGCGCCAGCAGTGAAGAGCAATCTGGAAACACCATATATTTT	CASSEEQSGNTIYF
TRBV19	.	.	TRBJ1-5	TGTGCCAGTAGTATCAGCGCAGGGAGCAATCAGCCCCAGCATTTT	CASSISAGSNQPQHF
TRBV13	.	TRBD2	TRBJ2-3	TGTGCCAGCAGCTCGGAATCGGCGCTAGCGGGAAGCACAGATACGCAGTATTTT	CASSSESALAGSTDTQYF
TRBV5-8	.	.	TRBJ2-4	TGTGCCAGCAGCTCCGACTTGGCCAAAAACATTCAGTACTTC	CASSSDLAKNIQYF
TRBV14	.	TRBD2	TRBJ2-1	TGTGCCAGCAGCCTTCTGGGAACGGGGGGCAATGAGCAGTTCTTC	CASSLLGTGGNEQFF
TRBV11-3	once	TRBD1	TRBJ2-3	TGTGCCAGCAGCTTTGACTACAGGGGTCAGACGGATGAGCAGTATTTT	CASSFDYRGQTDEQYF
TRBV5-1	.	.	TRBJ2-1	TGCGCCAGCAGCGCGGGACAGCTTTACAATGAGCAGTTCTTC	CASSAGQLYNEQFF
TRBV4-1	.	.	TRBJ1-2	TGCGCCAGCAGCCAAGTTGAGACAGGAGAAAACTATGGCTACACCTTC	CASSQVETGENYGYTF
TRBV6-6	.	.	TRBJ2-7	TGTGCCAGCAGTTACGTCTTTCGGGGGAGCTCCTACGAGCAGTACTTC	CASSYVFRGSSYEQYF
TRBV5-1	.	.	TRBJ1-1	TGCGCCAGCAGCTTGGTTCAGGGCACTGAAGCTTTCTTT	CASSLVQGTEAFF
TRBV25-1	.	.	TRBJ2-7	TGTGCCAGCACCGTACCGGGGACCTACGAGCAGTACTTC	CASTVPGTYEQYF
TRBV12-5	few	.	TRBJ2-7	TGTGCTAGTGGCCCTCTCTACGAGCAGTACTTC	CASGPLYEQYF
TRBV7-7	.	.	TRBJ2-5	TGTGCTAGCAGCTTCGGGACATCAGGATATCCCCAGTACTTC	CASSFGTSGYPQYF
TRBV4-2	.	TRBD2	TRBJ2-7	TGTGCCAGCAGCCAAGATTGGCTAGCGGGAGCCCACGAGCAGTACTTC	CASSQDWLAGAHEQYF
TRBV27	.	.	TRBJ1-5	TGTGCCAGCAGTAGTACCGGGTCTCAGCCCCAGCATTTT	CASSSTGSQPQHF
TRBV11-3	.	TRBD2	TRBJ2-7	TGTGCCAGCAGCCGGGGGACTAGCTGGGAGCAGTACTTC	CASSRGTSWEQYF
TRBV11-2	.	.	TRBJ1-1	TGTGCCAGCAGCCGCACAGGGTACAGCACTGAAGCTTTCTTT	CASSRTGYSTEAFF
TRBV5-1	few	.	TRBJ2-3	TGCGCCAGCAGTACAGGGTCAGATACGCAGTATTTT	CASSTGSDTQYF
TRBV29-1	once	TRBD1	TRBJ2-7	TGCAGCGTTACAAACGGGACAGGTAGGAGCGAGCAGTACTTC	CSVTNGTGRSEQYF
TRBV13	.	TRBD1	TRBJ2-5	TGTGCCAGCAGCCACGGACAGGGGAGGCAAGAGACCCAGTACTTC	CASSHGQGRQETQYF
TRBV28	.	TRBD1	TRBJ2-7	TGTGCCAGTTCAACTACGTCCAGGGGGCCTTCCTACGAGCAGTACTTC	CASSTTSRGPSYEQYF
TRBV6-5	.	.	TRBJ2-7	TGTGCCAGCATTAACGGACTTACCTACGAGCAGTACTTC	CASINGLTYEQYF
TRBV13	.	.	TRBJ2-7	TGTGCCAGCAGCTCCCGGGACACAGACTACGAGCAGTACTTC	CASSSRDTDYEQYF
TRBV19	.	TRBD2	TRBJ2-3	TGTGCCAGTACCCGGTGGGGACTAGCGGGAGGGACAAACACAGATACGCAGTATTTT	CASTRWGLAGGTNTDTQYF
TRBV19	.	.	TRBJ1-1	TGTGCCAGTAGTCCCCGACAGAACACTGAAGCTTTCTTT	CASSPRQNTEAFF
TRBV2	.	TRBD2	TRBJ2-2	TGTGCCAGCAAGGTACTAGCGGGAGTCACCGGGGAGCTGTTTTTT	CASKVLAGVTGELFF
TRBV7-8	.	.	TRBJ1-1	TGTGCCAGCACTGCGGGGGGCAGGTCAAGAGCTGAAGCTTTCTTT	CASTAGGRSRAEAFF
TRBV28	.	.	TRBJ1-5	TGTGCCAGCATAGAGGGAAACAATCAGCCCCAGCATTTT	CASIEGNNQPQHF
TRBV6-7	.	.	TRBJ2-3	TGTGCCAGCAGTTACTCGAGGGTAAGGAGTTTCGGCACAGATACGCAGTATTTT	CASSYSRVRSFGTDTQYF
TRBV10-3	once	.	TRBJ1-2	TGTGCCAACCGCATCAGTGAGGCAGGGGATTACTATGGCTACACCTTC	CANRISEAGDYYGYTF
TRBV7-8	.	.	TRBJ2-7	TGTGCCAGCAGCTTAGTGGACCCCCAGGGTCCCGAGCAGTACTTC	CASSLVDPQGPEQYF
TRBV28	.	.	TRBJ1-1	TGTGCCAGCAGTTTCCGGTCGAACACTGAAGCTTTCTTT	CASSFRSNTEAFF
TRBV19	once	.	TRBJ2-4	TGTGCCAGTAGTTCGACGACAGACTTGAACATTCAGTACTTC	CASSSTTDLNIQYF
TRBV10-3	.	.	TRBJ1-5	TGTGCCATCAGTGAGTCGGGAGGAGGCTATAGCAATCAGCCCCAGCATTTT	CAISESGGGYSNQPQHF
TRBV13	once	TRBD1	TRBJ1-2	TGTGCCAGCAGCCCCCTGGGACAGGGGAGTCGAGGCTACACCTTC	CASSPLGQGSRGYTF
TRBV25-1	.	.	TRBJ1-5	TGTGCCAGCAGTGAAGACAGCACTAATCAGCCCCAGCATTTT	CASSEDSTNQPQHF
TRBV15	.	TRBD1	TRBJ1-5	TGTGCCACCAGCAGAGTTTTTTGGGGACAGGGCTTTCAGCCCCAGCATTTT	CATSRVFWGQGFQPQHF
TRBV19	.	TRBD1	TRBJ2-7	TGTGCCAGTAGTCCGGGACAGGTTCCCTACGAGCAGTACTTC	CASSPGQVPYEQYF
TRBV19	.	.	TRBJ2-5	TGTGCCAGTAGCCGGGACTCAGGGGAGACCCAGTACTTC	CASSRDSGETQYF
TRBV5-4	.	TRBD2	TRBJ2-1	TGTGCCAGCAGCTTGCCTGGGACTAGCGGGAGCGGTGAGCAGTTCTTC	CASSLPGTSGSGEQFF
TRBV27	.	.	TRBJ2-2	TGTGCCAGCAGTTTACTAGCGAACACCGGGGAGCTGTTTTTT	CASSLLANTGELFF